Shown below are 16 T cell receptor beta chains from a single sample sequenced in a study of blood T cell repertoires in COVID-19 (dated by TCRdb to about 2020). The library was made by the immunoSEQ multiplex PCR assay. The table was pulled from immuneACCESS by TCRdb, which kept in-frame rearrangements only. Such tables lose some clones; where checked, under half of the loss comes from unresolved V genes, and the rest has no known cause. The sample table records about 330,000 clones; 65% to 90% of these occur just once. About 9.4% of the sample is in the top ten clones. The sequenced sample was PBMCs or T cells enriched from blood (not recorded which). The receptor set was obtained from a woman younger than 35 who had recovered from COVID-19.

For the CDR3, the DNA is TGCGCCAGCAGCCCGGAGACAGGAGATCAGCCCCAGCATTTT. This sequence encodes CASSPETGDQPQHF. V usage is TRBV5-1 and J usage is TRBJ1-5; D is possibly TRBD1 (6 bases). Germline CDR1 SGHRS, CDR2 YFSETQ. The ends were cut back, 4 bases at V and 5 bases at J, with 13 bases in the middle. CDR3 length: 14 residues.

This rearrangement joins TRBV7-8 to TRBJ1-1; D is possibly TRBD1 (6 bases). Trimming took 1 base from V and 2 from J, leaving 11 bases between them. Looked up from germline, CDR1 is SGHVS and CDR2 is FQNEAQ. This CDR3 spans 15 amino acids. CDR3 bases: TGTGCCAGCAGCTTAGTTCGGACAGACAACACTGAAGCTTTCTTT. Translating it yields CASSLVRTDNTEAFF. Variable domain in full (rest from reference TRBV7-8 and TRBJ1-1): GAGVSQSPRYKVAKRGQDVALRCDPISGHVSLFWYQQALGQGPEFLTYFQNEAQLDKSGLPSDRFFAERPEGSVSTLKIQRTQQEDSAVYLCASSLVRTDNTEAFFGQGTRLTVV.

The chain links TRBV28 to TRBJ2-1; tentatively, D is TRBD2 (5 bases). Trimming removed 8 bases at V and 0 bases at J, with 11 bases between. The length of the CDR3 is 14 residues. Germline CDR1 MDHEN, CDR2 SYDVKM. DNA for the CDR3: TGTGCCAGCGTCCCGGGGAGCTCCTACAATGAGCAGTTCTTC. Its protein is CASVPGSSYNEQFF.

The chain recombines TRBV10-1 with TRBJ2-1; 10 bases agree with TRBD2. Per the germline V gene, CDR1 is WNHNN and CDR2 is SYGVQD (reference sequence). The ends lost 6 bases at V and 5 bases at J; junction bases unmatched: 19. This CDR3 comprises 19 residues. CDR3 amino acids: CASSGPGGLAPILNNEQFF. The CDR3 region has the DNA TGCGCCAGCAGCGGACCTGGGGGACTAGCGCCCATTTTAAACAATGAGCAGTTCTTC.

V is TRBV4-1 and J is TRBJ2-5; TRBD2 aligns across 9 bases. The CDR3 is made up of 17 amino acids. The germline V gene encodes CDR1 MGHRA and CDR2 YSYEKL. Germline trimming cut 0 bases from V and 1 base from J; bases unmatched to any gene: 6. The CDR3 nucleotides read TGCGCCAGCAGCCAAGAATCGGCGGGGGGGTTCCAAGAGACCCAGTACTTC. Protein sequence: CASSQESAGGFQETQYF.

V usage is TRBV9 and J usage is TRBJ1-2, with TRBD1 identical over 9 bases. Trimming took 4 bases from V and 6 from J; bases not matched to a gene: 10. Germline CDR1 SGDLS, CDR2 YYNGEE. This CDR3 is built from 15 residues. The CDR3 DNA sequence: TGTGCCAGCAGCTTTGGGACAGGGAGTTTGAATGGCTACACCTTC. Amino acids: CASSFGTGSLNGYTF.

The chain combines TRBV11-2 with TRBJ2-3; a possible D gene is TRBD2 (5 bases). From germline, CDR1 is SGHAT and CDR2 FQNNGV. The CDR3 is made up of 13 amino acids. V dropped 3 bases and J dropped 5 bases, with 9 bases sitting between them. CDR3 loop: CASSFARGDTQYF. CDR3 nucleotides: TGTGCCAGCAGCTTCGCTCGGGGAGATACGCAGTATTTT.

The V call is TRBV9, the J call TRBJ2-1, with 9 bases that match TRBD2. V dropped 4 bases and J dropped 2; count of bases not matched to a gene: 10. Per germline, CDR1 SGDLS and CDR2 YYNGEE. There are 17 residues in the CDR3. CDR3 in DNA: TGTGCCAGCAGCACCGTTGGAGGCGGGAGGGCCTACAATGAGCAGTTCTTC. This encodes CASSTVGGGRAYNEQFF.

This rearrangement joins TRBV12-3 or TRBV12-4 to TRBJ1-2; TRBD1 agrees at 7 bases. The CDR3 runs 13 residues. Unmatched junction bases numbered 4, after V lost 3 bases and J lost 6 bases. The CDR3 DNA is TGTGCCAGCAGTTTTACAGGGGAAAATGGCTACACCTTC. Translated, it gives CASSFTGENGYTF.

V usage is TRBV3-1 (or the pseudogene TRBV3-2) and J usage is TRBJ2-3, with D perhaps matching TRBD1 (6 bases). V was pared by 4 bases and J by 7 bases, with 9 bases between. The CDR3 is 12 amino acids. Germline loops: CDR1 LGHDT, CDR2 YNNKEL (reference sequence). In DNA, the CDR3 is TGTGCCAGCAGCCCAGGGGAGCATACGCAGTATTTT. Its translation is CASSPGEHTQYF.

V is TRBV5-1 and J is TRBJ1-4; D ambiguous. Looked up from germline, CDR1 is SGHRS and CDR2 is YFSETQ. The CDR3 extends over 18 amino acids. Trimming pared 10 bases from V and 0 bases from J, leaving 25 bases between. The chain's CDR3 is CASSPAGVWAATNEKLFF. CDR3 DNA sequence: TGCGCCTCCTCCCCGGCCGGGGTGTGGGCAGCAACTAATGAAAAACTGTTTTTT.

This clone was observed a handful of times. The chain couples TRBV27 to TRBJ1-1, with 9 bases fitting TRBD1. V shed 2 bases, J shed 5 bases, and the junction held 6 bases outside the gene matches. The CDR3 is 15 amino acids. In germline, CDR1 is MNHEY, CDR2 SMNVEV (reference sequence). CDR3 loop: CASSLEGQGRTEAFF. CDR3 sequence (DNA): TGTGCCAGCAGTTTAGAAGGACAGGGGAGGACTGAAGCTTTCTTT.

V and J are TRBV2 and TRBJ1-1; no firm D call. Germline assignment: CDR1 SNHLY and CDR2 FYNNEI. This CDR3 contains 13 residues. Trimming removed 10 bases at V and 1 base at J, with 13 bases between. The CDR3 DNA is TGTGCCAACCCAAAGGCGGCGAACACTGAAGCTTTCTTT. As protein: CANPKAANTEAFF. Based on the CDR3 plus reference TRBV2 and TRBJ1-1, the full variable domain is EPEVTQTPSHQVTQMGQEVILRCVPISNHLYFYWYRQILGQKVEFLVSFYNNEISEKSEIFDDQFSVERPDGSNFTLKIRSTKLEDSAMYFCANPKAANTEAFFGQGTRLTVV.

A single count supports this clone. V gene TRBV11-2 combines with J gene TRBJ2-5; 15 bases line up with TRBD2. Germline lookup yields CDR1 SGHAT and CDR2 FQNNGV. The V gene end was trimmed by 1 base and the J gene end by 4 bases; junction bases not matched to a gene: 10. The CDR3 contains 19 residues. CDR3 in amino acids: CASSLGTSGGAKAGETQYF. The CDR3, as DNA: TGTGCCAGCAGCTTAGGGACTAGCGGGGGGGCAAAAGCGGGAGAGACCCAGTACTTC.

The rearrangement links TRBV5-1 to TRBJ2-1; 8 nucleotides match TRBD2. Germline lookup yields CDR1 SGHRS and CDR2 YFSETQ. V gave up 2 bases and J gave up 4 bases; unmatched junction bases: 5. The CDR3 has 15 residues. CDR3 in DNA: TGCGCCAGCAGCTTAGGCGGGGGGCCTTACAATGAGCAGTTCTTC. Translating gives CASSLGGGPYNEQFF.

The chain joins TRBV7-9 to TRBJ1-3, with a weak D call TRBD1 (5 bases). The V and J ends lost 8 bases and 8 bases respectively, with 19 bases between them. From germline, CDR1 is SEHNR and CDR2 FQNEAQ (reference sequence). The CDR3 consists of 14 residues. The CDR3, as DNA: TGTGCCAGCGATAGCAGGGAGGCTTGGGACACCATATATTTT. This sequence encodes CASDSREAWDTIYF.